Below, one TCR beta chain is given with its context. Which antigen it targets is not known. No much larger clonotype is one base removed from it; base qualities were not supplied. Using the deep immunoSEQ assay, TCR CDR3 regions were amplified from genomic DNA by multiplex PCR. Extracted genomic DNA from each cell subset was spread evenly across all wells of several immunoSEQ 96-well plates, with each plate serving as a replicate. For sorted subsets, roughly 200 ng genomic DNA, equal to about 30,000 T cell genomes, was loaded into each replicate PCR. Purified libraries were measured with a Qubit 3.0 fluorometer, size-checked on a Bioanalyzer 2100, and measured again with the KAPA Library Quantification kit. Every immunoSEQ 96-well plate was sequenced on a separate single-read 150-cycle Illumina NextSeq 550 flow cell. The original methods were these. Because the immunoSEQ output included only junctional sequences and no quality scores, the filtering could not be the same as the filtering used for full-length reads. Sequences were annotated with PyIR, a Python wrapper for IgBLAST v1.9, and V/J genes and CDR3 were assigned using IMGT germline references. Reads were filtered out if the reads had weak V/J assignments (E-value above 1e-6), no CDR3, stop codons, out-of-frame junctions, or ambiguous translated residues. V3J clonotypes were defined as sequences sharing an identical inferred V gene, J gene, and CDR3 amino acid sequence. Percentage overlap between repertoires was computed as shared unique clonotypes divided by the size of the smaller repertoire. Three approaches were used to assess repertoire richness: RTK rarefaction, the Chao1 estimator, and Recon v2.1 estimates of unobserved clonotypes. Generation probabilities for all TCRbeta clonotypes obtained by the gDNA method from a handful of donors were computed using OLGA. Not all clones reach the TCRdb copy of this immuneACCESS table, which keeps in-frame sequences only. Checked studies attribute under half of the gap to unresolved V genes and leave the rest unexplained. V, J and clone size reflect that table, while D and trimming were determined from the DNA. Counted in this sample were about 1.4 million clones; around 97% of them appeared once. The ten largest clones take up 1.2% of the sample.

The data derive from a study of shared clonotypes between healthy human individuals (dated by TCRdb to between 2020 and 2021). Context from the whole study: The cohort comprised a couple of women and a few men aged 18 to 49 years. For each donor, CD4 naive and CD4 memory were each run on three plates, CD8 naive on two plates, and CD8 memory on one plate. To estimate repertoire size and how much clonotype sharing occurs between individuals, the study deeply sequenced the blood TCR repertoires of five healthy adults. To increase sequencing depth and limit assay-specific biases, TCR repertoire library preparation and sequencing were carried out by different laboratories using diverse techniques. Each donor's leukapheresis produced roughly between roughly 0.85 and 9.5 billion PBMCs.

The full study reports these points: Because the study included a small number of donors, the genetic and exposure-history diversity represented was limited. Sampling was limited to blood, and TCR repertoires in tissue likely differ from TCR repertoires in blood. Incomplete sequencing was indicated by rarefaction of sorted-subset datasets, despite the large sequencing depth. Pairwise subsampling led to the expectation that sequencing depth would affect the degree of clonotype sharing among donors. Naive subsets generally had larger estimated clonotype richness than memory subsets did. Clonotypes shared by all four sorted-subset donors showed higher generation probabilities than non-shared clonotypes. Sharing across four donors was observed for around 5% of naive CD4, over 3% of naive CD8, roughly 2.4% of memory CD4, and roughly 0.4% of memory CD8 clonotypes.

Healthy HIV-negative adults with no recently reported acute infections or vaccinations were included as donors. Every donor was a Caucasian adult living in Nashville, Tennessee, USA. CD4+ T cells were enriched through magnetic negative selection, after which naive cells were positively selected on CD45RA and the remaining negative fraction served as the memory subset. Blood was obtained by leukapheresis, after which PBMCs were separated by Ficoll-Histopaque density gradient centrifugation and cryopreserved in liquid nitrogen vapor phase. Analytical flow cytometry was used to check the purity and quantity of every magnetically sorted T cell population. Genomic DNA was isolated from every sorted fraction and measured by UV absorbance on a Nanodrop 2000c. The CDR3 numbers 14 residues from cysteine through phenylalanine. The read is trimmed to its CDR3 DNA, 42 bases read in frame from base 1. For CDR1 and CDR2, the germline V gene lists SGHRS and YFSETQ. V loses 0 bases of germline sequence and J loses 5 bases, and the interval between the two ends is 12 bases.

The rearrangement combines TRBV5-1 with TRBJ2-7, with no confidently assigned D gene. The source material was naive CD4+ T cells sorted from blood. The cell subset or site tag for this specimen amounts to: CD45RA+ positively selected. This receptor was taken from a man aged 25 to 40 in good health. The CDR3 is CASSLASPGDEQYF. The nucleotide sequence is TGCGCCAGCAGCTTGGCCTCACCTGGGGACGAGCAGTACTTC.